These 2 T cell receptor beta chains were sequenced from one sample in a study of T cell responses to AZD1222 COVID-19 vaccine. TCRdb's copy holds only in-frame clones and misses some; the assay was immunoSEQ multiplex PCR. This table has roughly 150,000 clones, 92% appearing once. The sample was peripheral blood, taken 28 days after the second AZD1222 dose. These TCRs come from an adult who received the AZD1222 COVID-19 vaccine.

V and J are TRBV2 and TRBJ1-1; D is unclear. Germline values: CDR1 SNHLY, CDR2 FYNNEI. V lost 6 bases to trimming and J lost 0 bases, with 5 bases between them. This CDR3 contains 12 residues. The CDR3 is CASRYMNTEAFF. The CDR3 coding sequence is TGTGCCAGCAGATATATGAACACTGAAGCTTTCTTT.

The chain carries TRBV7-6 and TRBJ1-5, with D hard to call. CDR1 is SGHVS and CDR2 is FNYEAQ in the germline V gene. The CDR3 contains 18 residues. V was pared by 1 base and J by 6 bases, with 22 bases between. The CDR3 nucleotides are TGTGCCAGCAGCTTAGAGGAAGGAGGCTTTGCCCTCGGTCAGCCCCAGCATTTT. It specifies CASSLEEGGFALGQPQHF.